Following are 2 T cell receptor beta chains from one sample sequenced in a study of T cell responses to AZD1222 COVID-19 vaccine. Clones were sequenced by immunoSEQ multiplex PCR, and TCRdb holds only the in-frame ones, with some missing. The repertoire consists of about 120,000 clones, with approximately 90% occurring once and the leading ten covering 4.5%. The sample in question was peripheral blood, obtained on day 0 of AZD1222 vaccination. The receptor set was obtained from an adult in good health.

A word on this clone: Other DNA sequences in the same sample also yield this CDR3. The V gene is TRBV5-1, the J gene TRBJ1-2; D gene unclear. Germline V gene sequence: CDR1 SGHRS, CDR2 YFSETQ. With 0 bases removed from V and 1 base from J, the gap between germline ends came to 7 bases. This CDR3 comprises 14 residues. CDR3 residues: CASSLDPGNYGYTF. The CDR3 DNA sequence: TGCGCCAGCAGCTTGGATCCGGGTAACTATGGCTACACCTTC.

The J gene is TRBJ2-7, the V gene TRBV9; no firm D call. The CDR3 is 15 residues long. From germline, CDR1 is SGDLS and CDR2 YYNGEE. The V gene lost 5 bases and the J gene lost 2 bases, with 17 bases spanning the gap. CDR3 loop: CASSRTVGGAYEQYF. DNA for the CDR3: TGTGCCAGCAGTCGTACGGTAGGCGGCGCCTACGAGCAGTACTTC.